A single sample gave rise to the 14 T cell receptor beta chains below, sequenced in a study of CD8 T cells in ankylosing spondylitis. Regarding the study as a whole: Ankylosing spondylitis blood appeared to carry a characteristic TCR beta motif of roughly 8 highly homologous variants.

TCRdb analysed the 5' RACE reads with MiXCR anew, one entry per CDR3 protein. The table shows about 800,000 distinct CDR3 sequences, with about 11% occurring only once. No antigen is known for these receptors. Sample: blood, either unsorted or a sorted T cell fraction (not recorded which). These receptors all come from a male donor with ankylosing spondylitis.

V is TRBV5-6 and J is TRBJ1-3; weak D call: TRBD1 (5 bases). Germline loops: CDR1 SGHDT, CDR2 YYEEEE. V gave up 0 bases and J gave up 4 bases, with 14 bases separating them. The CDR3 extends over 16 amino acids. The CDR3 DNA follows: TGTGCCAGCAGCTTGGGCCCGGGGGTCGGAGGAAACACCATATATTTT. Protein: CASSLGPGVGGNTIYF.

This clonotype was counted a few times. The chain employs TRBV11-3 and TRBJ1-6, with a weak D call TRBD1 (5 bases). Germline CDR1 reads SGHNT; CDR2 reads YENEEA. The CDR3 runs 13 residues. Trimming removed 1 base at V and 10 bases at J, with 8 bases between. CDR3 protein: CASSLGQGSPLHF. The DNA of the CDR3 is TGTGCCAGCAGCTTAGGGCAGGGATCACCCCTCCACTTT.

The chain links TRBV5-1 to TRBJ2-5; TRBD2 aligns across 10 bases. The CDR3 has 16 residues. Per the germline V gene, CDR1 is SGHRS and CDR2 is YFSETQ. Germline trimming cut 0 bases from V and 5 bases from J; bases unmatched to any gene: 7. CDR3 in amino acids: CASSLGRASGSETQYF. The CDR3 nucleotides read TGCGCCAGCAGCTTGGGCAGGGCTAGCGGGAGTGAGACCCAGTACTTC.

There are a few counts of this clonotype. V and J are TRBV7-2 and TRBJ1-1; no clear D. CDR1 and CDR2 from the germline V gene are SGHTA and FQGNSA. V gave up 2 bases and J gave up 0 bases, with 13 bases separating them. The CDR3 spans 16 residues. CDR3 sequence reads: CASSLRSLVMNTEAFF. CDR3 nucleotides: TGTGCCAGCAGCTTAAGGTCGCTCGTCATGAACACTGAAGCTTTCTTT.

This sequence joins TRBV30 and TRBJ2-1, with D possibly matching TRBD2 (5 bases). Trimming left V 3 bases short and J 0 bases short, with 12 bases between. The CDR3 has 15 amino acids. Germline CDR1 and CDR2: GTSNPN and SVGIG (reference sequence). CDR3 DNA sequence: TGTGCCTGGAGGGACTGGGTGAGCTCCTACAATGAGCAGTTCTTC. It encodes CAWRDWVSSYNEQFF.

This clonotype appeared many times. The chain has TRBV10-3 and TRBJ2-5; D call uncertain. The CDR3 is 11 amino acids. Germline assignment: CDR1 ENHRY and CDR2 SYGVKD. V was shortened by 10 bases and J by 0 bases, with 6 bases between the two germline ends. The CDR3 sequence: CASAYQETQYF. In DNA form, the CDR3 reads TGTGCCAGCGCGTACCAAGAGACCCAGTACTTC.

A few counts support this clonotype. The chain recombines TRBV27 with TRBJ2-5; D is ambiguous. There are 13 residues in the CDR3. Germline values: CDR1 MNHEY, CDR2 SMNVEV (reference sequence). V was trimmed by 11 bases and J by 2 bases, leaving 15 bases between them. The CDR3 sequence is CAQHSAVQETQYF. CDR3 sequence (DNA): TGTGCCCAACACTCTGCGGTACAAGAGACCCAGTACTTC.

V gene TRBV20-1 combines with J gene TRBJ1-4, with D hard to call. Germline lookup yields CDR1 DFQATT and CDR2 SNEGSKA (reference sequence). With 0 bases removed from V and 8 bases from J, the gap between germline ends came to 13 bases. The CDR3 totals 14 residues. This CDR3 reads CSAREVDWREKLFF. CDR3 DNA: TGCAGTGCTAGAGAAGTGGACTGGCGGGAAAAACTGTTTTTT.

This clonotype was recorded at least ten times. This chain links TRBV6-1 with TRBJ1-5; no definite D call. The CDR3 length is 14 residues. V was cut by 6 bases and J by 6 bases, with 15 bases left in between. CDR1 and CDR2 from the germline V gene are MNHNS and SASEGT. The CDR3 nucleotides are TGTGCCAGCAGCCCTCTACTTAAGGTTCAGCCCCAGCATTTT. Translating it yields CASSPLLKVQPQHF.

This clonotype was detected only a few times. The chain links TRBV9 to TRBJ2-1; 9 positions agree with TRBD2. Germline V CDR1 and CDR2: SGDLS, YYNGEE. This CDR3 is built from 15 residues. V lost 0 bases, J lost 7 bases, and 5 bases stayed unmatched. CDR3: CASSVGSGRGNEQFF. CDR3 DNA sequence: TGTGCCAGCAGCGTAGGTAGCGGGAGAGGGAATGAGCAGTTCTTC.

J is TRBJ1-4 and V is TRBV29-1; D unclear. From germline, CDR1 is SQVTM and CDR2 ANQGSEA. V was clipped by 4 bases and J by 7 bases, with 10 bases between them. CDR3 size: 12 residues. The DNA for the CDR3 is TGCAGCGTTGTTATGGGATCTGAAAAACTGTTTTTT. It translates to CSVVMGSEKLFF.

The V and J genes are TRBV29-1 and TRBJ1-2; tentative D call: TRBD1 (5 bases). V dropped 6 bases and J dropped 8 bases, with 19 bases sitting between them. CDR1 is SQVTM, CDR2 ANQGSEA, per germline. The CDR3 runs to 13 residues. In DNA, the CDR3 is TGCAGCGTGTTCAGGGTGGGTGGATGGGGCTACACCTTC. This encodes CSVFRVGGWGYTF.

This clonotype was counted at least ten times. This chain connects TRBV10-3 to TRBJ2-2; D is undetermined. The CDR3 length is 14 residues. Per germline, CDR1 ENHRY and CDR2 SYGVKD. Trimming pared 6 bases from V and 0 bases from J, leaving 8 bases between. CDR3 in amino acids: CAIRRQTNTGELFF. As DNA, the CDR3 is TGTGCCATCAGACGGCAGACGAACACCGGGGAGCTGTTTTTT.

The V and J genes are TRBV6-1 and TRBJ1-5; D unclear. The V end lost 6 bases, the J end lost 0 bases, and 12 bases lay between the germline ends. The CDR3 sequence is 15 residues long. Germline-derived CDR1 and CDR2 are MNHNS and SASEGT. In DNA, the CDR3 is TGTGCCAGCAGAAAGGGAGAATATAGCAATCAGCCCCAGCATTTT. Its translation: CASRKGEYSNQPQHF.